This TCR beta chain was profiled in a study of technical replicates of blood from a few donors. Repertoires were generated with immunoSEQ multiplex PCR, while TCRdb's copy carries only in-frame clones and drops some. The sample lists around 84,000 clones; roughly 92% were seen once. The CDR3 has 15 residues. Trimming removed 4 bases at V and 5 bases at J, with 18 bases between. Germline lookup yields CDR1 SGHRS and CDR2 YFSETQ. The chain employs TRBV5-1 and TRBJ2-5; D might be TRBD1 (6 bases). This sequence was found in a human donor in good health. Sequenced material: T cells isolated from PBMCs. The CDR3 coding sequence is TGCGCCAGCAGCCTGACGGGGTCAGGGGACGAGACCCAGTACTTC. Amino acids: CASSLTGSGDETQYF.